This entry concerns a single T cell receptor (beta chain). The target antigen is unknown. This specimen comes from a study of T cells in localized non-small cell lung cancer. Whole-study findings and limits: Longer survival (overall) was linked to higher T cell density in blood. The greatest T cell clonality was found in uninvolved adjacent lung (higher than in tumor).

Here immunoSEQ multiplex PCR was the method, and the copy in TCRdb shows in-frame clones only, minus some. The table has around 26,000 clones, about 85% seen once. The CDR3 is 16 residues long. Unmatched junction bases numbered 7, after V lost 4 bases and J lost 3 bases. Germline V CDR1 and CDR2: MNHEY, SMNVEV (reference sequence). V and J are TRBV27 and TRBJ2-1, with 9 bases lining up with TRBD2. Sequenced material: peripheral blood, taken before any cancer treatment. This TCR was sampled from a man aged 35 to 69 with stage III squamous cell lung carcinoma. CDR3: CASSSSRLAVYNEQFF. CDR3 DNA: TGTGCCAGCAGTTCGAGCCGACTAGCGGTCTACAATGAGCAGTTCTTC.